The present T cell receptor (beta chain) was sequenced within a study of OX40 agonist ivuxolimab in advanced cancers. Peripheral blood came from all dose cohorts at three timepoints. Comments on this clone: Its specificity is unknown.

Only in-frame clones appear in the TCRdb table, and some are missing; sequencing was by immunoSEQ multiplex PCR. The sample yields 78,000 or so clones, 86% seen once. Notes on the study in general: The mean number of expanded clones was higher in CD8+ T cells than in CD4+.

The receptor's source is an adult with an advanced solid tumor such as melanoma, head and neck, liver or kidney cancer. The material sequenced was CD4+ or CD8+ T cells sorted from blood, taken in a trial of the OX40 agonist ivuxolimab.

CDR3 DNA sequence: TGTGCCAGCAGTTCGGGACCCACGGGGGAGCAGTACTTC. This gives the protein CASSSGPTGEQYF. This rearrangement joins TRBV28 to TRBJ2-5; D might be TRBD2 (6 bases). There are 13 residues in the CDR3. CDR1 and CDR2 (germline): MDHEN, SYDVKM. The V gene lost 4 bases and the J gene lost 11 bases, with 17 bases spanning the gap.